This TCR beta chain was obtained from a study of graft-versus-host responses after intestinal transplantation. Looked up from germline, CDR1 is MDHEN and CDR2 is SYDVKM. There are 13 residues in the CDR3. V dropped 6 bases and J dropped 2 bases, with 5 bases sitting between them. The assay was immunoSEQ multiplex PCR, and TCRdb's table has in-frame clones only and misses some. The sample has roughly 80,000 clones; roughly 84% are singletons. By share, this clone ranks as large. What it binds is unknown. The sample was unstimulated CD8+ T cells sorted from spleen or lymph node cells, taken before transplant. This receptor was taken from a human donor who was the organ donor for an intestinal transplant. The V and J genes are TRBV28 and TRBJ2-6; D gene uncertain. CDR3 nucleotides: TGTGCCAGCAGGTTACCTGGGGCCAACGTCCTGACTTTC. It codes for CASRLPGANVLTF.